This TCR beta chain was retrieved from a study of blood T cells in healthy people across ages. The authors ran a second PCR of roughly 6 to 12 cycles using a sample-barcoded 5' primer and a J-beta primer mix. TCRdb analysed the 5' RACE reads with MiXCR anew, one entry per CDR3 protein. Of about 730,000 distinct CDR3 sequences in the sample, roughly 47% were seen once. This clonotype was seen a handful of times. V shed 9 bases and J 0 bases; nucleotides not matched to a gene: 6. From germline, CDR1 is ENHRY and CDR2 SYGVKD. The length of the CDR3 is 15 residues. Material for sequencing was blood. V is TRBV10-3 and J is TRBJ2-7; 12 bases map to TRBD2. The TCR sequence derives from a woman in her fifties or sixties in good health. DNA of the CDR3: TGTGCCATAAAGGCGGGACTAGCGGGCTCCTACGAGCAGTACTTC. Encoded protein: CAIKAGLAGSYEQYF.